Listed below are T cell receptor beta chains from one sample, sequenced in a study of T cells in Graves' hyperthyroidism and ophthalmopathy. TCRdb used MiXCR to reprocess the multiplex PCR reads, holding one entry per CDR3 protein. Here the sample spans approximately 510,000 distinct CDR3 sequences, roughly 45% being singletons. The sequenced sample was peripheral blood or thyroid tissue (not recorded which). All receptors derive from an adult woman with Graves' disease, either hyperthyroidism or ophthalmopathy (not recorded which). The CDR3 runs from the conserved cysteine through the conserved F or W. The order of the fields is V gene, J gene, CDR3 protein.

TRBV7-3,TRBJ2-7,CASSLARVAGIHEQYF
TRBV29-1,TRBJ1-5,CSVTQGRNQPQHF
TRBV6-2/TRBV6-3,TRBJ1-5,CASRDRINQPQHF
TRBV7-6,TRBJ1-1,CASSADTNTEAFF
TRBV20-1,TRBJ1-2,CSARPGGSYGYTF
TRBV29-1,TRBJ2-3,CSVVPSTDTQYF
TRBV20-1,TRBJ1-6,CSARDPPADNSPLHF
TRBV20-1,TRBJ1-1,CSARPGAKGEAFF
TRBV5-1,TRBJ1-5,CASSLAPGGDNQPQHF
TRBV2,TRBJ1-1,CASSGDRENTEAFF
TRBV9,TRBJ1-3,CASSAGGTGSGNTIYF
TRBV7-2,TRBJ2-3,CASMPLAGLMDTQYF
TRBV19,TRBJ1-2,CASSRWDSGYGYTF
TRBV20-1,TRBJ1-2,CSAEGGHPSLNDGYTF
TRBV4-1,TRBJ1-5,CASSQDFAQSNQPQHF
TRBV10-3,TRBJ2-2,CAILKGNLNTGELFF
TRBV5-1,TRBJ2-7,CASSLSTGPEQYF
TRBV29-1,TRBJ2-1,CSGRDGVYNEQFF
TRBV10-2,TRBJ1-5,CASSELTGVGDQPQHF
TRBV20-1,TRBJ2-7,CSATTGDGSYEQYF
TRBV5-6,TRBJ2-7,CASSPAGEGEQYF
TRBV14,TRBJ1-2,CASSQPGQGWYGYTF
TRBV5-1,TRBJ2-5,CASSLGGSLQETQYF
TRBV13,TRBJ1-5,CASSLGREPQHF
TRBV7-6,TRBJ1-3,CASSPLTGSGNTIYF
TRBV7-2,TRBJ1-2,CASSLGGDGNYGYTF
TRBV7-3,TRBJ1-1,CASSSQRVRTDTEAFF
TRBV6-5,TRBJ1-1,CASRQLGPGNTEAFF
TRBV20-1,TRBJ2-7,CSARDGSSYEQYF
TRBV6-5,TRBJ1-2,CASRRTTGTYGYTF
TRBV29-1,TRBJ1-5,CSVVSTGQPQHF
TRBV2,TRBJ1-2,CASSEAEGYGYTF
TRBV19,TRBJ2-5,CALGAGPYQETQYF
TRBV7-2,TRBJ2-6,CASSLYDLTF
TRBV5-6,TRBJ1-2,CASKQDSSVYGYTF
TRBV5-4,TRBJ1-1,CASGRDWNTEAFF